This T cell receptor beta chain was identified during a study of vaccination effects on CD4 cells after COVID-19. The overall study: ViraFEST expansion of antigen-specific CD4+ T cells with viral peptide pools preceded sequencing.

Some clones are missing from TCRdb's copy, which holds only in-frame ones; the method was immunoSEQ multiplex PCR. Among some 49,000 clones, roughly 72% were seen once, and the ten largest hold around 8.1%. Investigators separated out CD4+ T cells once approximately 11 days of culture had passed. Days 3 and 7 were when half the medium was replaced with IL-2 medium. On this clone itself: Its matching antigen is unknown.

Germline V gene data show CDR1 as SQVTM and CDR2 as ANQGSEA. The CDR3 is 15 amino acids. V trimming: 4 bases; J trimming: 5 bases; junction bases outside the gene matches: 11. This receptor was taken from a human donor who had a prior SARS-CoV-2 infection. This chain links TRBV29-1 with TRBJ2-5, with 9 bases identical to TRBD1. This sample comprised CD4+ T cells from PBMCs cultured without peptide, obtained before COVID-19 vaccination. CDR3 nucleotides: TGCAGCGTTGTGTTCTTACAGGGGGCGCGGGAGACCCAGTACTTC. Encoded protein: CSVVFLQGARETQYF.